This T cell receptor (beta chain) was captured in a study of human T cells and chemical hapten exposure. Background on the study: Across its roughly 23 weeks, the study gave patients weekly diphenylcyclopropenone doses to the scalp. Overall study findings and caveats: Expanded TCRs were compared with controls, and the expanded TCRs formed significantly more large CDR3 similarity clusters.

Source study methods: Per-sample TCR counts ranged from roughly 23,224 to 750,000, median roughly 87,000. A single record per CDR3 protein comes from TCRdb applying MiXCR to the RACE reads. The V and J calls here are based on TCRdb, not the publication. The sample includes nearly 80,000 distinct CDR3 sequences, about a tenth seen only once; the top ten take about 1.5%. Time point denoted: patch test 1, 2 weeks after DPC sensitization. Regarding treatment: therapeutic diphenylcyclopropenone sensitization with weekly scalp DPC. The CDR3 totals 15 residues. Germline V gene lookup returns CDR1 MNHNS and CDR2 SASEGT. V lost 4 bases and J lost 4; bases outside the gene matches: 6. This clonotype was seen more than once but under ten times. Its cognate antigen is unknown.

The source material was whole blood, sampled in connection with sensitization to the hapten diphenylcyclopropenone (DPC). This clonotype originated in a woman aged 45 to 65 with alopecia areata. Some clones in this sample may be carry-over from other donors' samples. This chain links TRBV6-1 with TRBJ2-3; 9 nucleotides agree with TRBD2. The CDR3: CASSGDSGSADTQYF. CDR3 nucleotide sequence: TGTGCCAGCAGTGGCGATAGCGGGAGTGCAGATACGCAGTATTTT.